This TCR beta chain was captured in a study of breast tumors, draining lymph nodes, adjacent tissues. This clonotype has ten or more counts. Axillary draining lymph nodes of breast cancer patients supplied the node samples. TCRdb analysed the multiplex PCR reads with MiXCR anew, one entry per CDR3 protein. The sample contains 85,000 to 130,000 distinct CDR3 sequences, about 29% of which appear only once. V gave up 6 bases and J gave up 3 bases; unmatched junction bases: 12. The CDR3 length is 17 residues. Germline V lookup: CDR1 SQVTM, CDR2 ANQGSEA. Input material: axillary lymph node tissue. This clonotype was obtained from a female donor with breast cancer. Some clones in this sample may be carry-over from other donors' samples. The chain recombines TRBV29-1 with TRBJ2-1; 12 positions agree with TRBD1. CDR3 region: CSVDRDRGQSNYNEQFF. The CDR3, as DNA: TGCAGCGTAGACCGGGACAGGGGGCAGTCGAACTACAATGAGCAGTTCTTC.